This T cell receptor beta chain was captured in a study of control samples from healthy donors and cancer patients. Produced via immunoSEQ multiplex PCR; TCRdb's table is partial and in-frame only. This table holds about 150,000 clones, approximately 93% found once. Sequenced: blood. The TCR was taken from a man between 35 and 55 years old in good health.

The CDR3 DNA sequence: TGTGCCAGCAGCCCGCCGGGGAGGGGCGAGACCCAGTACTTC. This sequence encodes CASSPPGRGETQYF. V is TRBV5-4 and J is TRBJ2-5; TRBD2 agrees at 7 bases. With V trimmed by 4 bases and J by 5 bases, 8 bases remained unmatched. CDR1 and CDR2 from the germline V gene are SGHNT and YYREEE (reference sequence). This CDR3 is built from 14 residues.